This passage covers 6 T cell receptor beta chains from one sample sequenced in a study of early T cells in non-severe SARS-CoV-2 infection. TCRdb analysed the 5' RACE reads with MiXCR anew, one entry per CDR3 protein. Of approximately 60,000 distinct CDR3 sequences detected, 7% to 9.5% appear once; the ten largest clones hold under 15%. The sample was whole blood, taken at baseline. The receptors here all came from an adult who was a healthcare worker with PCR-confirmed SARS-CoV-2 infection or an uninfected control (not recorded which).

In this sample, this clonotype turned up many times. J is TRBJ2-1 and V is TRBV7-9; no clear D. With 5 bases removed from V and 4 bases from J, the gap between germline ends came to 18 bases. CDR3 size: 16 residues. Germline V gives CDR1 SEHNR, CDR2 FQNEAQ (reference sequence). CDR3 protein: CASSPQTPRKYNEQFF. In DNA, the CDR3 is TGTGCCAGCAGCCCCCAGACCCCGAGGAAGTACAATGAGCAGTTCTTC. The full variable domain, in which reference TRBV7-9 and TRBJ2-1 provide the parts outside the CDR3, is DTGVSQNPRHKITKRGQNVTFRCDPISEHNRLYWYRQTLGQGPEFLTYFQNEAQLEKSRLLSDRFSAERPKGSFSTLEIQRTEQGDSAMYLCASSPQTPRKYNEQFFGPGTRLTVL.

This clonotype was counted at least ten times. V and J are TRBV5-4 and TRBJ2-1; TRBD2 matches 11 bases. Unmatched junction bases numbered 3, after V lost 0 bases and J lost 13 bases. The CDR3 runs to 13 residues. Germline V gene sequence: CDR1 SGHNT, CDR2 YYREEE (reference sequence). The CDR3 sequence: CASSLELAGVQFF. The CDR3 nucleotides read TGTGCCAGCAGCTTGGAACTAGCGGGAGTTCAGTTCTTC. The full variable domain, rest sourced from reference TRBV5-4 and TRBJ2-1, is ETGVTQSPTHLIKTRGQQVTLRCSSQSGHNTVSWYQQALGQGPQFIFQYYREEENGRGNFPPRFSGLQFPNYSSELNVNALELDDSALYLCASSLELAGVQFFGPGTRLTVL.

The rearrangement uses TRBV7-9 and TRBJ2-5; TRBD2 aligns across 13 bases. The CDR3 is 15 amino acids. J gave up 5 bases and V 5 bases, and 5 bases lay outside the gene matches. Germline V gene data show CDR1 as SEHNR and CDR2 as FQNEAQ (reference sequence). The chain's CDR3 is CASSRTSGSAETQYF. The CDR3 DNA reads TGTGCCAGCAGCCGGACTAGCGGGAGTGCCGAGACCCAGTACTTC.

This clonotype was detected a few times. The J gene is TRBJ1-2, the V gene TRBV29-1; 10 bases are a match to TRBD1. The CDR3 runs to 15 residues. CDR1 is SQVTM, CDR2 ANQGSEA, per germline. After removal of 2 bases from V and 4 bases from J, the junction contained 7 bases not matched to a gene. This CDR3 is CSVEPSRTGGYGYTF. The CDR3 DNA reads TGCAGCGTTGAACCCTCCCGGACAGGGGGCTATGGCTACACCTTC.

Only a few counts were recorded for this clonotype. The V gene is TRBV13, the J gene TRBJ2-7; D perhaps matches TRBD1 (6 bases). The CDR3 is 12 amino acids. CDR1 and CDR2 (germline): PRHDT, FYEKMQ (reference sequence). V was pared by 1 base and J by 5 bases, with 6 bases between. The CDR3 DNA reads as TGTGCCAGCAGCTTAGCAGGGGACGAGCAGTACTTC. This translates into CASSLAGDEQYF.

V usage is TRBV20-1 and J usage is TRBJ2-1; the D is unclear. The length of the CDR3 is 17 residues. In germline, CDR1 is DFQATT, CDR2 SNEGSKA (reference sequence). V was pared by 1 base and J by 0 bases, with 16 bases between. DNA for the CDR3: TGCAGTGCTAGAGCGTCAACGCATCTTGTCTCCTACAATGAGCAGTTCTTC. This encodes CSARASTHLVSYNEQFF.